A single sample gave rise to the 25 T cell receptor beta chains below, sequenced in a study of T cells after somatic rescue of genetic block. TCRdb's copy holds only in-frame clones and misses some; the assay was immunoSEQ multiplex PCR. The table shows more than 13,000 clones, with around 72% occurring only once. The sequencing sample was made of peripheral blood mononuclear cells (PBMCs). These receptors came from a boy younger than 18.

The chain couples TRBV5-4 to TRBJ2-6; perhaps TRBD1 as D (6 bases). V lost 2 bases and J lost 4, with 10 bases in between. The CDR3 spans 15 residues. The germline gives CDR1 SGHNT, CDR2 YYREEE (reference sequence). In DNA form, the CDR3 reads TGTGCCAGCAGCTTACAGGGCTCAGGGGCCAACGTCCTGACTTTC. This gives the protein CASSLQGSGANVLTF.

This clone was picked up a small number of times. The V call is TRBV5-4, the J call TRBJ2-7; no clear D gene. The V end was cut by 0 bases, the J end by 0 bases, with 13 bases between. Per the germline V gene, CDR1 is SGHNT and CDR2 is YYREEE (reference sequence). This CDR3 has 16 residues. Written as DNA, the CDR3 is TGTGCCAGCAGCTTGGCCGGGCAGGCAGTCTCCTACGAGCAGTACTTC. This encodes CASSLAGQAVSYEQYF.

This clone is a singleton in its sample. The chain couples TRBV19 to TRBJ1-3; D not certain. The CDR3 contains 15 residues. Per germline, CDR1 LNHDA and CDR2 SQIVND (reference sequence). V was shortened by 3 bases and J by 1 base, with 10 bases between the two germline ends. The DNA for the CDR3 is TGTGCCAGTAGTATGGCAGCTCATTCTGGAAACACCATATATTTT. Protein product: CASSMAAHSGNTIYF.

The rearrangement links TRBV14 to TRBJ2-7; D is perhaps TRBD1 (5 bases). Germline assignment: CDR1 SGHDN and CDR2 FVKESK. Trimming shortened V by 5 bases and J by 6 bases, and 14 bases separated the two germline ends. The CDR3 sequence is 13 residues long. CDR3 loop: CASSVRKGREQYF. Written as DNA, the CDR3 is TGTGCCAGCAGCGTTCGGAAGGGGCGCGAGCAGTACTTC.

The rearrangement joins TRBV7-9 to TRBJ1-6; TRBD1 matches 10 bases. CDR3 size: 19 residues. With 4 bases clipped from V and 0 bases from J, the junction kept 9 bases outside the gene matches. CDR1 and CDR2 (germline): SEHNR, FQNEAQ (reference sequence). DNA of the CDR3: TGTGCCAGCAGCTCACCCCGGGACAGGGGATTCTCCTATAATTCACCCCTCCACTTT. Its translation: CASSSPRDRGFSYNSPLHF.

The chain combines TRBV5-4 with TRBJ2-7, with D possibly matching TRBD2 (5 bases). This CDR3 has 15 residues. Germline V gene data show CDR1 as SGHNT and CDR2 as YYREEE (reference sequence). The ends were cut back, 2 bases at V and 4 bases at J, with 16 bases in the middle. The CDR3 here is CASSFNLGVSYEQYF. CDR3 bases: TGTGCCAGCAGCTTTAACCTGGGAGTTTCTTACGAGCAGTACTTC.

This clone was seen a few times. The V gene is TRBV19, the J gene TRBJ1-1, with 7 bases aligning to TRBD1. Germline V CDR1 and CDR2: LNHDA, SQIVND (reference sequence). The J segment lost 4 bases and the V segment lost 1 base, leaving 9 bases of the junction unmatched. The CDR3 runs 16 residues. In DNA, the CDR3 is TGTGCCAGTAGTATAGGTAACAGGGGCCAGGGCACTGAAGCTTTCTTT. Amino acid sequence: CASSIGNRGQGTEAFF.

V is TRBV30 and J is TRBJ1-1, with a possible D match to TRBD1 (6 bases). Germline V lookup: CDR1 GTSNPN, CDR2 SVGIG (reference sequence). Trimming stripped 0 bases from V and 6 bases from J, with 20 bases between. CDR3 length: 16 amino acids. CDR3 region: CAWSVKGRGKGAEAFF. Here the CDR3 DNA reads TGTGCCTGGAGTGTAAAGGGACGGGGGAAGGGGGCTGAAGCTTTCTTT. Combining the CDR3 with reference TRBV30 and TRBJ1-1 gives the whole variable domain SQTIHQWPATLVQPVGSPLSLECTVEGTSNPNLYWYRQAAGRGLQLLFYSVGIGQISSEVPQNLSASRPQDRQFILSSKKLLLSDSGFYLCAWSVKGRGKGAEAFFGQGTRLTVV.

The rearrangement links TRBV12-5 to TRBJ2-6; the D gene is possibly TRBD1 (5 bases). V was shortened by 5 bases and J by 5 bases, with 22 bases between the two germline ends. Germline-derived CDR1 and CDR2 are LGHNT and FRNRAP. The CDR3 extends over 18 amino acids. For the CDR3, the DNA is TGTGCTAGTGGTGCTGCCTATGCAGGACAAAGTCGGGCCAACGTCCTGACTTTC. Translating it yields CASGAAYAGQSRANVLTF.

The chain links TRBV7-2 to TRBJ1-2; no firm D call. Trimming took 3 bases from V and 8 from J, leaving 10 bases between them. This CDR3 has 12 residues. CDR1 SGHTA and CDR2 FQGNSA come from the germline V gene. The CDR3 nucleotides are TGTGCCAGCAGCTTGAATCCGGTGGGCTACACCTTC. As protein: CASSLNPVGYTF.

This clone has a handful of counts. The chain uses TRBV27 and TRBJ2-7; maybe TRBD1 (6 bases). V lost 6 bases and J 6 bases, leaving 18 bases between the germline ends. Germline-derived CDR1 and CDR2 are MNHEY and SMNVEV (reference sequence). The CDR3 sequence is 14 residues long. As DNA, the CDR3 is TGTGCCAGCAGGATCCTCAGGGGAGAAGGCGAGCAGTACTTC. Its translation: CASRILRGEGEQYF.

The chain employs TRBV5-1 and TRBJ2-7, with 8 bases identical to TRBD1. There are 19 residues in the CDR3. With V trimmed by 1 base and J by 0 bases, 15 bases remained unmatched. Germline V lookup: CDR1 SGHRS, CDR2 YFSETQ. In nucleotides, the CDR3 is TGCGCCAGCAGCTTGACAGGGGGACTGTTGACCCTCCCCTCCTACGAGCAGTACTTC. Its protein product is CASSLTGGLLTLPSYEQYF.

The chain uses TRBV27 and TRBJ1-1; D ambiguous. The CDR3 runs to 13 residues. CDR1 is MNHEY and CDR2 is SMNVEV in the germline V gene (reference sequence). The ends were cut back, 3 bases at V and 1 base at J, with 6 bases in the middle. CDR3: CASSLFGNTEAFF. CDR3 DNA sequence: TGTGCCAGCAGTTTGTTTGGGAACACTGAAGCTTTCTTT.

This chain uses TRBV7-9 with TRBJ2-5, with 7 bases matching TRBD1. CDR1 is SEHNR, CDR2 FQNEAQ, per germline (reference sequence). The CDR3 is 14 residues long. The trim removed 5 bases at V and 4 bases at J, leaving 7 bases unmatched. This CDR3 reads CASSDRAGGETQYF. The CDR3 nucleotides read TGTGCCAGCAGCGATCGGGCAGGGGGAGAGACCCAGTACTTC. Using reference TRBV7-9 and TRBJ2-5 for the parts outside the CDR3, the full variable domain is DTGVSQNPRHKITKRGQNVTFRCDPISEHNRLYWYRQTLGQGPEFLTYFQNEAQLEKSRLLSDRFSAERPKGSFSTLEIQRTEQGDSAMYLCASSDRAGGETQYFGPGTRLLVL.

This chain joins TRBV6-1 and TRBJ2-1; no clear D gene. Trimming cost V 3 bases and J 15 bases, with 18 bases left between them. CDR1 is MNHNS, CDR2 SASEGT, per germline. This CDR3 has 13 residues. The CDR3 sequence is CASSEDPLPKWFF. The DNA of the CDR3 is TGTGCCAGCAGTGAGGACCCCCTCCCGAAGTGGTTCTTC.

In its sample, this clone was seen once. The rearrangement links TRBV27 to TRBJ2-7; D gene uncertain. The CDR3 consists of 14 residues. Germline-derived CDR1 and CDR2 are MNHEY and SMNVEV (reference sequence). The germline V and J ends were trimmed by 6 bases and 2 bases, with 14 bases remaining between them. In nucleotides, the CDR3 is TGTGCCAGCAGCCTGGGTGGCGGTACCTACGAGCAGTACTTC. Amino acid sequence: CASSLGGGTYEQYF.

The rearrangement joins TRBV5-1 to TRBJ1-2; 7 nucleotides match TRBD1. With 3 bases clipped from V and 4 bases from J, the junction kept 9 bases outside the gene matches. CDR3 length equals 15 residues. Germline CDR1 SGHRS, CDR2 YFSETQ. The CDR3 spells CASSSGHRGGYGYTF. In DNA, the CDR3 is TGCGCCAGCAGCTCGGGGCACAGGGGAGGCTATGGCTACACCTTC.

CDR3 sequence (DNA): TGTGCCAGCTCCCTGGGACTAGCGGGCCTTCAAGAGACCCAGTACTTC. This codes for CASSLGLAGLQETQYF. The chain combines TRBV18 with TRBJ2-5, with 12 bases aligning to TRBD2. Germline lookup yields CDR1 KGHSH and CDR2 LQKENI. The CDR3 is made up of 16 amino acids. V lost 6 bases, J lost 2 bases, and 7 bases stayed unmatched.

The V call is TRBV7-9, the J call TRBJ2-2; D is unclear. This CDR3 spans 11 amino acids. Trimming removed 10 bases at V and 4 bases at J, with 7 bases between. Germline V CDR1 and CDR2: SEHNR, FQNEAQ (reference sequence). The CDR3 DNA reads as TGTGCCACCGTGGGCACCGGGGAGCTGTTTTTT. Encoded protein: CATVGTGELFF.

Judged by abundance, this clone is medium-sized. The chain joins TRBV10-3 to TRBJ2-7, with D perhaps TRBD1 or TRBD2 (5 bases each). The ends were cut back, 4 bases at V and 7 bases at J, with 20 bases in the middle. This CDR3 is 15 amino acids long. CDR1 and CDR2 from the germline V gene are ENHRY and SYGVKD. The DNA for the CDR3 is TGTGCCATCAGTGCCAACCTGGGCAGGGACGGGGAGCAGTACTTC. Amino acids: CAISANLGRDGEQYF.

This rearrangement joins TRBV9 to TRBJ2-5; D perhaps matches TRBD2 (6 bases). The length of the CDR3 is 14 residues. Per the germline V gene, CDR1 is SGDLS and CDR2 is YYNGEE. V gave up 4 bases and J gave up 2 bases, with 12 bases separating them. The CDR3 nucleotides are TGTGCCAGCAGCCCGGGACTGTTTCAAGAGACCCAGTACTTC. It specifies CASSPGLFQETQYF.

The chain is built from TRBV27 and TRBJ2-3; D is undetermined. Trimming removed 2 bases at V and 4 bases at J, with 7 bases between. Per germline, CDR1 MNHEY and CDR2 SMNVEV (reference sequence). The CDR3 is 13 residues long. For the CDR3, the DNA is TGTGCCAGCAGTTTAGGCCTGCCAGATACGCAGTATTTT. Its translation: CASSLGLPDTQYF.

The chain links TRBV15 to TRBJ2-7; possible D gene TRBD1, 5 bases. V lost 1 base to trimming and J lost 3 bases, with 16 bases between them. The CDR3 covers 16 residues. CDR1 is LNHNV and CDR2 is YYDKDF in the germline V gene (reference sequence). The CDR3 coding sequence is TGTGCCACCAGCAGAGGCGTCGGCAGGGATGTCTACGAGCAGTACTTC. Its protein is CATSRGVGRDVYEQYF.

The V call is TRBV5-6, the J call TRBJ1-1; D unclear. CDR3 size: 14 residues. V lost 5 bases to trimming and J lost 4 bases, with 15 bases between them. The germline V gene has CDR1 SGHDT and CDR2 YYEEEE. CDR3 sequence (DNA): TGTGCCAGCAGACTCCGGGGTCCGATCACTGAAGCTTTCTTT. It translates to CASRLRGPITEAFF.

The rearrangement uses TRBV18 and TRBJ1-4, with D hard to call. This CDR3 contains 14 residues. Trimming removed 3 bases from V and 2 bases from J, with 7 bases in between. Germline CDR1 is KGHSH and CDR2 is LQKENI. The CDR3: CASSPAVTNEKLFF. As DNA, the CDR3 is TGTGCCAGCTCACCGGCAGTTACTAATGAAAAACTGTTTTTT.